This T cell receptor (beta chain) appears in the sequencing data of a study of blood T cell repertoires in COVID-19. Germline lookup yields CDR1 MNHEY and CDR2 SMNVEV (reference sequence). With V trimmed by 8 bases and J by 0 bases, 19 bases remained unmatched. The CDR3 has 20 amino acids. The protocol was immunoSEQ multiplex PCR, while the TCRdb copy is restricted to in-frame clones and leaves out a portion. Among under 250,000 clones listed, 75% to 85% were seen once. Sequencing was done on a sample of peripheral blood. This TCR derives from a human donor in a cohort sampled during active COVID-19. The chain couples TRBV27 to TRBJ2-7, with TRBD2 matching over 13 bases. CDR3 protein: CASSYIRAGTSGKSSYEQYF. The CDR3 nucleotides read TGTGCCAGCTCTTATATCCGGGCCGGGACTAGCGGGAAGAGCTCCTACGAGCAGTACTTC.